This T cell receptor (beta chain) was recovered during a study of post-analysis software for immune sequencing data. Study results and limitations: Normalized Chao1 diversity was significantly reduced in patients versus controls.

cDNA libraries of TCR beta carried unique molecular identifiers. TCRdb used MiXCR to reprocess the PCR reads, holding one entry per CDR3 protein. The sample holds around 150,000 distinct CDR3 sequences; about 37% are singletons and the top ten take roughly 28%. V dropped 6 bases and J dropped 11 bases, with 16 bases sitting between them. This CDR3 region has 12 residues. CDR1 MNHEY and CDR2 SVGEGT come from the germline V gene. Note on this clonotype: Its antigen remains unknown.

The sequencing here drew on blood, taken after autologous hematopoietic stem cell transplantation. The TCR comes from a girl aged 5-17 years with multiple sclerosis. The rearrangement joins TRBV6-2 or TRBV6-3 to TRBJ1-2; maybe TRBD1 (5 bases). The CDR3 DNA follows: TGTGCCAGCAGCCGGGACGGGGGAACATACACCTTC. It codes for CASSRDGGTYTF.